Presented here are 17 T cell receptor beta chains from one specimen sequenced in a study of T cells in tuberculosis. Here immunoSEQ multiplex PCR was the method, and the copy in TCRdb shows in-frame clones only, minus some. The sample has around 33,000 clones, about 90% seen once. Sequenced: PBMCs. The source of these receptors is a donor aged 10-29 years with latent tuberculosis or without tuberculosis infection. Some clones in this sample may be carry-over from other donors' samples.

The rearrangement uses TRBV19 and TRBJ1-1; 8 bases fit TRBD1. Germline CDR1 is LNHDA and CDR2 is SQIVND (reference sequence). V gave up 7 bases and J gave up 1 base; unmatched junction bases: 5. This CDR3 is 14 amino acids long. In DNA form, the CDR3 reads TGTGCCAGTAATGGGGGACAGGAGAACACTGAAGCTTTCTTT. It translates to CASNGGQENTEAFF.

The CDR3 DNA reads TGTGCCAGTAGTCCTTCTGGGGGGGGCGCCGGCTATGGCTACACCTTC. Protein: CASSPSGGGAGYGYTF. This sequence joins TRBV19 and TRBJ1-2; a possible D gene is TRBD1 (6 bases). Trimming took off 5 bases at V and 4 bases at J, with 20 bases between the two ends. The CDR3 sequence is 16 residues long. Germline lookup yields CDR1 LNHDA and CDR2 SQIVND (reference sequence).

The chain couples TRBV6-1 to TRBJ2-7; the match to TRBD1 covers 9 bases. Germline values: CDR1 MNHNS, CDR2 SASEGT. The V and J ends lost 4 bases and 3 bases, in that order; junction bases with no gene match: 4. This CDR3 is 14 amino acids long. CDR3 protein: CASSAQGAYYEQYF. The CDR3 bases are TGTGCCAGCAGTGCACAGGGGGCGTACTACGAGCAGTACTTC.

The chain links TRBV7-9 to TRBJ2-3; D is unclear. This CDR3 is 12 amino acids long. The germline gives CDR1 SEHNR, CDR2 FQNEAQ (reference sequence). V lost 5 bases and J 6 bases, leaving 9 bases between the germline ends. The CDR3 nucleotides read TGTGCCAGCAGCGCCAGATGGGATACGCAGTATTTT. Its protein product is CASSARWDTQYF.

This sequence joins TRBV11-2 and TRBJ2-3; TRBD2 aligns across 7 bases. V was pared by 6 bases and J by 7 bases, with 13 bases of the junction left unmatched. The CDR3 totals 15 residues. Germline values: CDR1 SGHAT, CDR2 FQNNGV. This CDR3 reads CASRGIRSGKNTQYF. In DNA form, the CDR3 reads TGTGCCAGCAGGGGTATTCGAAGCGGGAAGAATACGCAGTATTTT.

V is TRBV7-8 and J is TRBJ1-1, with D tentatively TRBD1 (5 bases). In germline, CDR1 is SGHVS, CDR2 FQNEAQ. This CDR3 comprises 16 residues. V lost 6 bases and J 0 bases, leaving 17 bases between the germline ends. The CDR3 nucleotides read TGTGCCAGCAGAAAAATCGGCGGGACGTTGAACACTGAAGCTTTCTTT. Its translation is CASRKIGGTLNTEAFF.

This rearrangement joins TRBV9 to TRBJ2-3; 8 bases match TRBD2. Germline trimming cut 4 bases from V and 3 bases from J; bases unmatched to any gene: 7. This CDR3 contains 15 residues. Germline CDR1 and CDR2: SGDLS and YYNGEE. The CDR3, as DNA: TGTGCCAGCAGCCCAGCGGGAGAGCCAACAGATACGCAGTATTTT. Amino acids: CASSPAGEPTDTQYF.

The chain links TRBV11-2 to TRBJ2-3; unclear D gene. The CDR3 is 13 residues long. The V and J ends lost 5 bases and 5 bases respectively, with 11 bases between them. Looked up from germline, CDR1 is SGHAT and CDR2 is FQNNGV. The CDR3 DNA reads TGTGCCAGCAGCGTGTCCTTAGTAGATACGCAGTATTTT. It yields the protein CASSVSLVDTQYF. Full variable domain (remainder filled in from reference TRBV11-2 and TRBJ2-3): EAGVAQSPRYKIIEKRQSVAFWCNPISGHATLYWYQQILGQGPKLLIQFQNNGVVDDSQLPKDRFSAERLKGVDSTLKIQPAKLEDSAVYLCASSVSLVDTQYFGPGTRLTVL.

This chain joins TRBV30 and TRBJ2-3; a possible D gene is TRBD2 (5 bases). Trimming removed 5 bases from V and 0 bases from J, with 12 bases in between. The CDR3 consists of 14 residues. Germline V lookup: CDR1 GTSNPN, CDR2 SVGIG (reference sequence). This chain's CDR3 is CAWARLLSTDTQYF. The CDR3, as DNA: TGTGCCTGGGCCCGACTACTAAGCACAGATACGCAGTATTTT. The variable domain in full, with the rest retrieved from reference TRBV30 and TRBJ2-3, is SQTIHQWPATLVQPVGSPLSLECTVEGTSNPNLYWYRQAAGRGLQLLFYSVGIGQISSEVPQNLSASRPQDRQFILSSKKLLLSDSGFYLCAWARLLSTDTQYFGPGTRLTVL.

This clone was observed a single time. The V gene is TRBV28, the J gene TRBJ1-2, with TRBD1 matching over 7 bases. The CDR3 extends over 17 amino acids. V lost 5 bases and J lost 6; bases outside the gene matches: 18. CDR1 MDHEN and CDR2 SYDVKM come from the germline V gene. This CDR3 is CASSLSPSLGTVDGYTF. CDR3 nucleotide sequence: TGTGCCAGCAGTCTTTCACCCTCCCTCGGGACAGTGGATGGCTACACCTTC.

The sample holds a few counts of this clone. The V and J genes are TRBV27 and TRBJ2-7, with TRBD1 identical over 7 bases. Per the germline V gene, CDR1 is MNHEY and CDR2 is SMNVEV (reference sequence). The CDR3 has 11 residues. V lost 8 bases to trimming and J lost 3 bases; unmatched junction nucleotides: 1. CDR3 in amino acids: CASRDSYEQYF. Written as DNA, the CDR3 is TGTGCCAGCCGGGACAGCTACGAGCAGTACTTC.

The rearrangement joins TRBV5-4 to TRBJ2-5, with 10 bases identical to TRBD2. This CDR3 contains 17 residues. J gave up 4 bases and V 4 bases, and 13 bases lay outside the gene matches. Looked up from germline, CDR1 is SGHNT and CDR2 is YYREEE (reference sequence). The CDR3 nucleotides are TGTGCCAGCAGCCAATCTAGCGGGAGAATAATCGGAGAGACCCAGTACTTC. Amino acids: CASSQSSGRIIGETQYF.

V gene TRBV27 combines with J gene TRBJ1-2, with 9 bases that match TRBD1. CDR1 is MNHEY and CDR2 is SMNVEV in the germline V gene (reference sequence). The CDR3 extends over 13 amino acids. V dropped 6 bases and J dropped 8; count of bases not matched to a gene: 7. Here the CDR3 DNA reads TGTGCCAGCAGCCCACAGGGGGCGGGGGGCTACACCTTC. Its protein product is CASSPQGAGGYTF.

The rearrangement links TRBV4-1 to TRBJ1-1; D may be TRBD1 (6 bases). Germline V CDR1 and CDR2: MGHRA, YSYEKL. The CDR3 sequence is 15 residues long. V lost 1 base and J 6 bases, leaving 15 bases between the germline ends. DNA for the CDR3: TGCGCCAGCAGCCAAGTTGGCGGGGGGGGCGCTGAAGCTTTCTTT. Protein product: CASSQVGGGGAEAFF.

CDR3 nucleotides: TGTGCCAGCAGTTTATTCGTCTTACCGGGACAGAAGTTATATGGCTACACCTTC. Translation: CASSLFVLPGQKLYGYTF. The rearrangement joins TRBV28 to TRBJ1-2; 7 bases map to TRBD1. The germline gives CDR1 MDHEN, CDR2 SYDVKM. The V gene end was trimmed by 1 base and the J gene end by 5 bases; junction bases not matched to a gene: 16. The CDR3 sequence is 18 residues long.

This chain links TRBV5-4 with TRBJ2-2, with 7 bases matching TRBD1. This CDR3 has 15 residues. The trim removed 2 bases at V and 4 bases at J, leaving 5 bases unmatched. CDR1 and CDR2 (germline): SGHNT, YYREEE (reference sequence). Written as DNA, the CDR3 is TGTGCCAGCAGCTTCAGGGGGTCGGTCACCGGGGAGCTGTTTTTT. This translates into CASSFRGSVTGELFF.

The chain carries TRBV7-2 and TRBJ1-2, with TRBD1 identical over 7 bases. Germline assignment: CDR1 SGHTA and CDR2 FQGNSA. Trimming removed 1 base from V and 4 bases from J; junction bases left unmatched: 6. This CDR3 comprises 15 residues. CDR3 loop: CASSLGQGLRYGYTF. CDR3 nucleotides: TGTGCCAGCAGCTTAGGACAGGGTCTTCGCTATGGCTACACCTTC.